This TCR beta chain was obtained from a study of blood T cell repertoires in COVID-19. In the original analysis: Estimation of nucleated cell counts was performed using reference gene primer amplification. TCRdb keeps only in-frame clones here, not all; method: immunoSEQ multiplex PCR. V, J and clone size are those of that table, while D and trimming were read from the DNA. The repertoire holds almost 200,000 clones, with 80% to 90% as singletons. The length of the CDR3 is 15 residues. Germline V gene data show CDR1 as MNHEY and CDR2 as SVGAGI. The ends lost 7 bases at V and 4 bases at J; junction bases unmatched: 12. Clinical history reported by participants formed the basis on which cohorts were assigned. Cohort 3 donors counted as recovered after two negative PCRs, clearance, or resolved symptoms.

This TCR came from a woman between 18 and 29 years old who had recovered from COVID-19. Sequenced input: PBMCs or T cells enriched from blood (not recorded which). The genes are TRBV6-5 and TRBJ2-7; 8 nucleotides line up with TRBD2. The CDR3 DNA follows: TGTGCCAGCACTGCTCCAGCGGGGGCTCAGTACGAGCAGTACTTC. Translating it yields CASTAPAGAQYEQYF.